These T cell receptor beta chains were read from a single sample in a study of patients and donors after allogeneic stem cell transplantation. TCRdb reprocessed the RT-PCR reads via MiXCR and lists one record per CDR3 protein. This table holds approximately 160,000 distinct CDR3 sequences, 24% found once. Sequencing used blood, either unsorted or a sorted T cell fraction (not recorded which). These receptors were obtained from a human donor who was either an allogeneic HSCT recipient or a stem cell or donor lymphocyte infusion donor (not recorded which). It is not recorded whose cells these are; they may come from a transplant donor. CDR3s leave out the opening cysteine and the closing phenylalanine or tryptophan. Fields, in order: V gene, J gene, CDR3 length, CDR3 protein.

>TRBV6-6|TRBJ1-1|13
ASSYLPFWWTEAF
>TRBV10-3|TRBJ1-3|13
AISRQWAEGNTIY
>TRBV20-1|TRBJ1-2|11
SALADWVDGYT
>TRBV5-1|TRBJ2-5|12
ASSPGRNQETQY
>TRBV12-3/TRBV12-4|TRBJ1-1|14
ASTRFAGGWNTEAF
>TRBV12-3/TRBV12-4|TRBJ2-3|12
ASSLRRGTDTQY
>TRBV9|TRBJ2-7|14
ASSPHSGDWSYEQY
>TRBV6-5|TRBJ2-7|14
ASSPNDGTGFYEQY
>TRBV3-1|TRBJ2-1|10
ASSHLYNEQF
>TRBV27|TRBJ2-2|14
ASSSGQAMSTGELF
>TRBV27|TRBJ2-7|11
ASSLSTRHEQY
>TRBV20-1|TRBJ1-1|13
SAEDFGRVYIEAF
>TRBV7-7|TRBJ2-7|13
ASSPLAGGYYEQY
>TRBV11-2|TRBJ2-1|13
ASSFGTLDYNEQF
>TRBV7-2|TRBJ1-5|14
ASSLADGRFNQPQH
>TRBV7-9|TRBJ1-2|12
ASSFPGPTHGYT
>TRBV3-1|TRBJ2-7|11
ASSQDHPGEQY
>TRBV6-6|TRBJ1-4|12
ASRNQRQNEKLF
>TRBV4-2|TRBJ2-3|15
ASRWGLAGASTDTQY
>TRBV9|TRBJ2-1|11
ASSVADGNEQF
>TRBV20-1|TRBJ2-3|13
SARAASARTDTQY
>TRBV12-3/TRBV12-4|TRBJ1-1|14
ASSLGAPKRDTEAF
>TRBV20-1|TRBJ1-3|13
SATEGILSGNTIY
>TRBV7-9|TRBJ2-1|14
ASSKMTGDLSNEQF
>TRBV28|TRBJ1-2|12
ASSFSARNYGYT
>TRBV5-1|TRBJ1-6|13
ASSLVGGGNSPLH
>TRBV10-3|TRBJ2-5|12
AISERGVQETQY
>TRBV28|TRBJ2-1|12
ASRSRDSYNEQF
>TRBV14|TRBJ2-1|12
ASRPRTGNREQF
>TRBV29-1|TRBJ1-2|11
SVEDHEIYGYT
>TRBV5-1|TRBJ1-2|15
ASSLAGDYLSSGGYT
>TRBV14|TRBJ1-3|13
ASSVHRLSGNTIY
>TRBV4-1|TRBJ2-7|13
ASSPWDRSTAEQY